These 31 T cell receptor beta chains came from one sample sequenced in a study of CD8 T cells in Susac syndrome. Random hexamers served to reverse transcribe about 0.5 to 1 ug RNA. TCRdb re-called the immunoSEQ multiplex PCR reads through MiXCR, storing one row per CDR3 protein. The sample lists around 130,000 distinct CDR3 sequences; over 90% were seen once. Material: CD4+ T cells from PBMCs. The origin of the receptors is a human donor in good health.

The chain links TRBV4-1 to TRBJ2-3; 8 positions match TRBD2. The CDR3 runs 16 residues. The J segment lost 5 bases and the V segment lost 0 bases, leaving 7 bases of the junction unmatched. In germline, CDR1 is MGHRA, CDR2 YSYEKL. CDR3 protein: CASSQDLAGGGDTQYF. The CDR3 nucleotides read TGCGCCAGCAGCCAAGACCTCGCGGGAGGAGGAGATACGCAGTATTTT.

V usage is TRBV4-1 and J usage is TRBJ2-5; D might be TRBD2 (5 bases). The CDR3 contains 17 residues. V was cut by 3 bases and J by 5 bases, with 22 bases left in between. CDR1 is MGHRA, CDR2 YSYEKL, per germline. The CDR3 DNA follows: TGCGCCAGCAGCCAGGCGGCAGTGAGGGTAGGCAGGGAGACCCAGTACTTC. It specifies CASSQAAVRVGRETQYF.

This clonotype appeared a single time. The chain has TRBV24-1 and TRBJ2-4; a weak D match, TRBD2 (6 bases). Germline V gene lookup returns CDR1 KGHDR and CDR2 SFDVKD. The CDR3 contains 14 residues. The germline V and J ends were trimmed by 3 bases and 7 bases, with 12 bases remaining between them. The CDR3 spells CATSDLRGGNIQYF. CDR3 nucleotides: TGTGCCACCAGTGATCTGCGGGGCGGGAACATTCAGTACTTC.

The chain joins TRBV24-1 to TRBJ2-7; TRBD2 is a possible D gene (6 bases). Germline CDR1 KGHDR, CDR2 SFDVKD. With 3 bases removed from V and 3 bases from J, the gap between germline ends came to 14 bases. CDR3 length: 15 amino acids. The CDR3 nucleotides are TGTGCCACCAGTGATATGCGGGACGGACGCTACGAGCAGTACTTC. Protein product: CATSDMRDGRYEQYF.

This sequence joins TRBV4-1 and TRBJ2-7, with D possibly being TRBD2 (7 bases). The CDR3 consists of 18 residues. V was pared by 0 bases and J by 4 bases, with 22 bases between. The germline V gene encodes CDR1 MGHRA and CDR2 YSYEKL. The CDR3 protein is CASSQEGWGYRGAYEQYF. Here the CDR3 DNA reads TGCGCCAGCAGCCAAGAGGGGTGGGGTTACCGGGGGGCTTACGAGCAGTACTTC.

The V and J genes are TRBV18 and TRBJ1-1; D is perhaps TRBD1 (6 bases). V lost 3 bases and J lost 3, with 17 bases in between. CDR3 size: 16 residues. CDR1 is KGHSH, CDR2 LQKENI, per germline. As DNA, the CDR3 is TGTGCCAGCTCACCTCTTTTGGACAGAGAATACACTGAAGCTTTCTTT. This translates into CASSPLLDREYTEAFF.

This rearrangement joins TRBV19 to TRBJ1-2; TRBD1 agrees at 8 bases. The CDR3 sequence is 15 residues long. CDR1 is LNHDA and CDR2 is SQIVND in the germline V gene (reference sequence). The trim removed 3 bases at V and 4 bases at J, leaving 7 bases unmatched. CDR3 in amino acids: CASSIRDRRLYGYTF. The CDR3 nucleotides are TGTGCCAGTAGTATCCGGGACAGGCGCCTCTATGGCTACACCTTC.

The chain links TRBV18 to TRBJ1-1; no clear D. CDR3 size: 14 residues. In germline, CDR1 is KGHSH, CDR2 LQKENI. V lost 3 bases to trimming and J lost 2 bases, with 10 bases between them. This CDR3 is CASSPLDGNTEAFF. For the CDR3, the DNA is TGTGCCAGCTCACCGTTGGACGGAAACACTGAAGCTTTCTTT.

J is TRBJ1-1 and V is TRBV19; the match to TRBD1 covers 8 bases. Germline V gene lookup returns CDR1 LNHDA and CDR2 SQIVND (reference sequence). Trimming took 8 bases from V and 5 from J; bases not matched to a gene: 10. The CDR3 covers 14 residues. DNA for the CDR3: TGTGCCAGTTCGCTCGGGACAGGATTGACTGAAGCTTTCTTT. As protein: CASSLGTGLTEAFF.

This chain links TRBV7-9 with TRBJ2-7; unclear D gene. V was pared by 6 bases and J by 4 bases, with 13 bases between. This CDR3 is 13 amino acids long. Germline V gene data show CDR1 as SEHNR and CDR2 as FQNEAQ (reference sequence). The CDR3 protein is CASRLNAGYEQYF. CDR3 coding DNA: TGTGCCAGCAGGCTAAACGCAGGTTACGAGCAGTACTTC.

The chain combines TRBV5-1 with TRBJ2-7; TRBD2 is a possible D gene (6 bases). The germline V gene encodes CDR1 SGHRS and CDR2 YFSETQ. Trimming removed 6 bases from V and 1 base from J, with 14 bases in between. This CDR3 spans 14 amino acids. CDR3 sequence reads: CASKGSGASYEQYF. The CDR3 coding sequence is TGCGCCAGCAAGGGGTCGGGAGCATCCTACGAGCAGTACTTC.

The chain couples TRBV18 to TRBJ2-4; 10 bases match TRBD2. V gave up 6 bases and J gave up 8 bases; unmatched junction bases: 22. The CDR3 loop spans 19 amino acids. Germline CDR1 is KGHSH and CDR2 is LQKENI. The CDR3 loop is CASSPGTSVYRRGLDIQYF. CDR3 bases: TGTGCCAGCTCTCCCGGGACTAGCGTCTACCGGAGGGGGTTGGACATTCAGTACTTC.

This CDR3 is CASNPGAYGYTF. For the CDR3, the DNA is TGTGCCAGCAACCCCGGAGCCTATGGCTACACCTTC. The V call is TRBV28, the J call TRBJ1-2; D remains ambiguous. The CDR3 totals 12 residues. The V gene lost 7 bases and the J gene lost 4 bases, with 10 bases spanning the gap. Per the germline V gene, CDR1 is MDHEN and CDR2 is SYDVKM.

The chain couples TRBV23-1 to TRBJ2-2; D not certain. TRBV23-1 is filed as an ORF, its function uncertain. V was cut by 4 bases and J by 5 bases, with 8 bases left in between. The CDR3 spans 13 residues. CDR3 residues: CASSPVQTGELFF. As DNA, the CDR3 is TGCGCCAGCAGTCCCGTTCAAACCGGGGAGCTGTTTTTT.

This chain links TRBV19 with TRBJ2-7; D uncertain. Trimming took off 3 bases at V and 4 bases at J, with 13 bases between the two ends. This CDR3 is built from 14 residues. In germline, CDR1 is LNHDA, CDR2 SQIVND (reference sequence). The CDR3 reads CASSMRHRLYEQYF. CDR3 coding DNA: TGTGCCAGTAGTATGCGGCACCGTCTGTACGAGCAGTACTTC.

The rearrangement uses TRBV7-2 and TRBJ1-2, with D possibly matching TRBD1 (5 bases). CDR1 is SGHTA and CDR2 is FQGNSA in the germline V gene. The CDR3 is 14 amino acids. Deletions cut 5 bases from V and 4 bases from J, with 14 bases between. CDR3 nucleotide sequence: TGTGCCAGCAGCAGGCAGGGAGTAGGCTATGGCTACACCTTC. Translation: CASSRQGVGYGYTF.

In its sample, this clonotype was seen a few times. The chain employs TRBV5-1 and TRBJ2-1; D is possibly TRBD1 or TRBD2 (5 bases each). V was shortened by 6 bases and J by 0 bases, with 13 bases between the two germline ends. CDR3 length: 15 amino acids. The germline V gene encodes CDR1 SGHRS and CDR2 YFSETQ. The CDR3 region has the DNA TGCGCCAGCACCAGGGCGGCGGGCTCCTACAATGAGCAGTTCTTC. Translation gives CASTRAAGSYNEQFF.

The V call is TRBV10-3, the J call TRBJ2-7, with D perhaps matching TRBD1 or TRBD2 (5 bases each). CDR3 length: 14 residues. Between the trimmed V and J ends, which lost 4 bases and 3 bases, there was a span of 13 bases. Germline V lookup: CDR1 ENHRY, CDR2 SYGVKD. The CDR3 protein is CAISGQGDYYEQYF. The CDR3 DNA sequence: TGTGCCATCAGTGGTCAGGGAGACTACTACGAGCAGTACTTC.

This sequence joins TRBV3-1 and TRBJ2-5, with D maybe TRBD1 (6 bases). The germline gives CDR1 LGHDT, CDR2 YNNKEL (reference sequence). Trimming pared 3 bases from V and 5 bases from J, leaving 7 bases between. The CDR3 contains 12 residues. This CDR3 reads CASSQRGETQYF. CDR3 bases: TGTGCCAGCAGCCAGAGGGGGGAGACCCAGTACTTC.

This rearrangement joins TRBV7-8 to TRBJ2-7; the D gene is possibly TRBD1 (6 bases). The germline V gene encodes CDR1 SGHVS and CDR2 FQNEAQ. V was shortened by 7 bases and J by 3 bases, with 19 bases between the two germline ends. The CDR3 loop spans 15 amino acids. The CDR3 spells CASTPQGRGGYEQYF. The DNA for the CDR3 is TGTGCCAGCACGCCCCAGGGGCGAGGGGGCTACGAGCAGTACTTC.

This chain uses TRBV28 with TRBJ1-1; no reliable D call. The CDR3 consists of 13 residues. The germline V gene encodes CDR1 MDHEN and CDR2 SYDVKM. Trimming removed 8 bases from V and 0 bases from J, with 10 bases in between. For the CDR3, the DNA is TGTGCCAGCGGAGTCAATATGAACACTGAAGCTTTCTTT. It yields the protein CASGVNMNTEAFF.

The chain combines TRBV5-1 with TRBJ1-2; D gene unclear. This CDR3 region has 14 residues. The germline gives CDR1 SGHRS, CDR2 YFSETQ. Trimming took 4 bases from V and 7 from J, leaving 17 bases between them. CDR3 DNA: TGCGCCAGCAGCATGGACGCCCTCGGTGGTGGCTACACCTTC. This gives the protein CASSMDALGGGYTF.

V and J are TRBV28 and TRBJ2-1; D might be TRBD2 (6 bases). CDR1 and CDR2 (germline): MDHEN, SYDVKM. This CDR3 has 15 amino acids. Trimming took 5 bases from V and 0 from J, leaving 11 bases between them. CDR3 loop: CASSTRTNSYNEQFF. CDR3 coding DNA: TGTGCCAGCAGTACCCGGACTAACTCCTACAATGAGCAGTTCTTC.

The chain links TRBV28 to TRBJ2-7, with D possibly matching TRBD1 (6 bases). V dropped 5 bases and J dropped 2 bases, with 16 bases sitting between them. The CDR3 is 15 amino acids. Per germline, CDR1 MDHEN and CDR2 SYDVKM. In DNA form, the CDR3 reads TGTGCCAGCAGTACGGGACACGGGATTACCTACGAGCAGTACTTC. As protein: CASSTGHGITYEQYF.

The V call is TRBV18, the J call TRBJ2-1; D ambiguous. Trimming pared 2 bases from V and 4 bases from J, leaving 12 bases between. Germline lookup yields CDR1 KGHSH and CDR2 LQKENI. The CDR3 loop spans 15 amino acids. CDR3 bases: TGTGCCAGCTCACCAGTACGCTTGATTTACAATGAGCAGTTCTTC. It codes for CASSPVRLIYNEQFF.

The gene calls are TRBV5-4 and TRBJ2-1; 10 bases are shared with TRBD1. Germline CDR1 is SGHNT and CDR2 is YYREEE (reference sequence). The V segment lost 4 bases and the J segment 2 bases; nucleotides outside the gene matches: 6. This CDR3 has 16 residues. This chain's CDR3 is CASSRQGAATYNEQFF. The CDR3 coding sequence is TGTGCCAGCAGCAGACAGGGGGCGGCTACCTACAATGAGCAGTTCTTC.

This chain connects TRBV19 to TRBJ2-7, with no clear D. V was trimmed by 5 bases and J by 3 bases, leaving 23 bases between them. The CDR3 is 17 residues long. Germline-derived CDR1 and CDR2 are LNHDA and SQIVND (reference sequence). In nucleotides, the CDR3 is TGTGCCAGTAGTCCCTTGGGAAGCCTCGCCGACAACTACGAGCAGTACTTC. This encodes CASSPLGSLADNYEQYF.

The CDR3 spells CASSKGRDRAHEQYF. CDR3 DNA sequence: TGTGCCAGCAGCAAAGGGCGGGACAGGGCCCACGAGCAGTACTTC. The chain employs TRBV21-1 and TRBJ2-7; the D call in the table, TRBD1, was not verified against the DNA. TRBV21-1 is marked as a pseudogene. The CDR3 is 15 residues long.

The genes are TRBV3-1 and TRBJ2-7, with 9 bases lining up with TRBD1. The CDR3 covers 15 residues. From germline, CDR1 is LGHDT and CDR2 YNNKEL (reference sequence). V trimming: 4 bases; J trimming: 5 bases; junction bases outside the gene matches: 9. CDR3 nucleotide sequence: TGTGCCAGCAGCCGCACCGGGACAGGGTTCAACGAGCAGTACTTC. Residues: CASSRTGTGFNEQYF.

The V gene is TRBV19, the J gene TRBJ2-7, with 10 nucleotides matching TRBD1. This CDR3 is built from 15 residues. V dropped 5 bases and J dropped 2; count of bases not matched to a gene: 6. Germline V gives CDR1 LNHDA, CDR2 SQIVND (reference sequence). The CDR3 region has the DNA TGTGCCAGTAGTTACCGGGACAGGGGTACCTACGAGCAGTACTTC. This codes for CASSYRDRGTYEQYF.

The rearrangement uses TRBV3-1 and TRBJ2-6; D could derive from TRBD1 or TRBD2 (5 bases each). The length of the CDR3 is 16 residues. Germline CDR1 is LGHDT and CDR2 is YNNKEL (reference sequence). Trimming stripped 4 bases from V and 1 base from J, with 11 bases between. The CDR3 nucleotides are TGTGCCAGCAGCCCCTCTTGGGGGTCTGGGGCCAACGTCCTGACTTTC. It specifies CASSPSWGSGANVLTF. Variable domain in full (rest from reference TRBV3-1 and TRBJ2-6): DTAVSQTPKYLVTQMGNDKSIKCEQNLGHDTMYWYKQDSKKFLKIMFSYNNKELIINETVPNRFSPKSPDKAHLNLHINSLELGDSAVYFCASSPSWGSGANVLTFGAGSRLTVL.